Below, 10 T cell receptor beta chains from the same sample are listed, as sequenced in a study of T cell responses to AZD1222 COVID-19 vaccine (dated by TCRdb to the early 2020s). This sample's time point label indicates: baseline before first vaccination. Libraries were constructed by the immunoSEQ multiplex PCR assay. TCRdb retrieved this table from immuneACCESS and kept in-frame rearrangements only. Not all clones are present; in checked studies, unresolved V genes account for under half, and no reason is known for the remainder. This sample lists about 110,000 clones; 82% were detected once. 5% of the sample is held by the ten biggest clonotypes. The specimen comprised peripheral blood, sampled on day 0 of AZD1222 vaccination. The receptors derive from an adult in good health.

V usage is TRBV6-5 and J usage is TRBJ1-5; D is unresolved. The CDR3 length is 14 residues. CDR1 and CDR2 from the germline V gene are MNHEY and SVGAGI. V lost 6 bases and J lost 1, with 10 bases in between. DNA of the CDR3: TGTGCCAGCAGGGCGGATAGAAGCAATCAGCCCCAGCATTTT. It specifies CASRADRSNQPQHF.

V usage is TRBV5-6 and J usage is TRBJ1-2, with a tentative D call TRBD1 (6 bases). Germline V lookup: CDR1 SGHDT, CDR2 YYEEEE. The CDR3 sequence is 15 residues long. V lost 0 bases and J 4 bases, leaving 13 bases between the germline ends. DNA of the CDR3: TGTGCCAGCAGCTTGGTTGGTGGGGGCGCCTATGGCTACACCTTC. It translates to CASSLVGGGAYGYTF.

With regard to this clone: Different DNA sequences within this sample yield the same CDR3. This sequence joins TRBV12-3 or TRBV12-4 and TRBJ1-1, with unresolved D. V dropped 5 bases and J dropped 5 bases, with 9 bases sitting between them. The CDR3 length is 12 residues. The chain's CDR3 is CASSPLGTEAFF. The DNA of the CDR3 is TGTGCCAGCAGTCCCCTGGGAACTGAAGCTTTCTTT.

The chain employs TRBV5-5 and TRBJ2-3; no reliable D call. Germline V gene data show CDR1 as SGHKS and CDR2 as YYEKEE (reference sequence). This CDR3 has 15 residues. Trimming stripped 1 base from V and 0 bases from J, with 9 bases between. The CDR3 DNA follows: TGTGCCAGCAGCTTGCTACCCAGTAGCACAGATACGCAGTATTTT. Translated, it gives CASSLLPSSTDTQYF.

CDR3 region: CASSFQGTGTDEQFF. CDR3 bases: TGTGCCAGCAGCTTTCAGGGGACGGGCACGGATGAGCAGTTCTTC. V usage is TRBV7-2 and J usage is TRBJ2-1; the D gene is possibly TRBD1 (6 bases). Germline V gives CDR1 SGHTA, CDR2 FQGNSA. The V gene lost 3 bases and the J gene lost 8 bases, with 17 bases spanning the gap. This CDR3 spans 15 amino acids.

The V call is TRBV11-2, the J call TRBJ1-6; tentative D call: TRBD1 (6 bases). CDR3 length equals 15 residues. V was cut by 6 bases and J by 6 bases, with 15 bases left in between. Germline loops: CDR1 SGHAT, CDR2 FQNNGV. The CDR3 nucleotides are TGTGCCAGCAGTCTACAGGGCCCTTTTAATTCACCCCTCCACTTT. Translation: CASSLQGPFNSPLHF.

This clone was found once. This chain links TRBV7-2 with TRBJ2-7; D is uncertain. V lost 0 bases and J 9 bases, leaving 12 bases between the germline ends. The length of the CDR3 is 13 residues. The germline V gene has CDR1 SGHTA and CDR2 FQGNSA. CDR3 sequence reads: CASSLAITALQYF. DNA for the CDR3: TGTGCCAGCAGCTTAGCGATCACAGCATTGCAGTACTTC.

This clone occurred once. The J gene is TRBJ2-5, the V gene TRBV5-4; D is perhaps TRBD1 or TRBD2 (5 bases each). Germline V gene data show CDR1 as SGHNT and CDR2 as YYREEE (reference sequence). Trimming removed 3 bases from V and 4 bases from J, with 10 bases in between. The CDR3 totals 13 residues. The CDR3 here is CASSYGGSETQYF. Written as DNA, the CDR3 is TGTGCCAGCAGCTATGGGGGATCAGAGACCCAGTACTTC. The full variable domain, in which reference TRBV5-4 and TRBJ2-5 provide the parts outside the CDR3, is ETGVTQSPTHLIKTRGQQVTLRCSSQSGHNTVSWYQQALGQGPQFIFQYYREEENGRGNFPPRFSGLQFPNYSSELNVNALELDDSALYLCASSYGGSETQYFGPGTRLLVL.

This clone was observed at least ten times. The chain employs TRBV19 and TRBJ2-7, with no clear D. Deletions cut 2 bases from V and 4 bases from J, with 15 bases between. Germline V lookup: CDR1 LNHDA, CDR2 SQIVND (reference sequence). The CDR3 consists of 15 residues. The DNA for the CDR3 is TGTGCCAGTAGTATAATCCCGGGCCAATGGTACGAGCAGTACTTC. It specifies CASSIIPGQWYEQYF.

This clone came up a few times. V is TRBV29-1 and J is TRBJ2-3; TRBD2 is a possible D gene (6 bases). The CDR3 has 15 residues. Between the trimmed V and J ends, which lost 3 bases and 4 bases, there was a span of 17 bases. The V gene's germline CDR1 is SQVTM and CDR2 ANQGSEA. The CDR3 is CSVEMASAEADTQYF. DNA for the CDR3: TGCAGCGTTGAGATGGCTAGCGCCGAGGCAGATACGCAGTATTTT.